Listed here are 4 T cell receptor beta chains from one sample, sequenced in a study of technical replicates of blood from several donors. Using immunoSEQ multiplex PCR, the repertoire was profiled, and TCRdb retains in-frame clones only, with some absent. The table records tens of thousands of clones, nearly 99% of them present only once. The sequenced sample consisted of T cells isolated from PBMCs. These receptors were taken from a human donor in good health.

The J gene is TRBJ2-1, the V gene TRBV7-2; D not certain. The CDR3 loop spans 13 amino acids. Germline values: CDR1 SGHTA, CDR2 FQGNSA. Trimming shortened V by 3 bases and J by 6 bases, and 9 bases separated the two germline ends. The CDR3 coding sequence is TGTGCCAGCAGCTTCGGCGGTATCAATGAGCAGTTCTTC. Its protein is CASSFGGINEQFF. The whole variable domain, filled in from reference TRBV7-2 and TRBJ2-1, reads GAGVSQSPSNKVTEKGKDVELRCDPISGHTALYWYRQSLGQGLEFLIYFQGNSAPDKSGLPSDRFSAERTGGSVSTLTIQRTQQEDSAVYLCASSFGGINEQFFGPGTRLTVL.

The V gene is TRBV7-3, the J gene TRBJ1-1; D gene uncertain. V lost 5 bases, J lost 11 bases, and 15 bases lay in between. Germline CDR1 and CDR2: SGHTA and FQGTGA. CDR3 length: 12 residues. CDR3 residues: CASSPLGGRAFF. DNA for the CDR3: TGTGCCAGCAGCCCCCTCGGAGGGAGGGCTTTCTTT.

V and J are TRBV7-9 and TRBJ2-7, with 7 positions matching TRBD2. This CDR3 comprises 15 residues. Germline V lookup: CDR1 SEHNR, CDR2 FQNEAQ (reference sequence). After removal of 1 base from V and 2 bases from J, the junction contained 5 bases not matched to a gene. The CDR3 sequence is CASSLVLGGTYEQYF. CDR3 nucleotide sequence: TGTGCCAGCAGCTTAGTGCTGGGAGGGACCTACGAGCAGTACTTC.

This chain links TRBV5-4 with TRBJ1-5, with D tentatively TRBD1 (5 bases). V was trimmed by 0 bases and J by 0 bases, leaving 10 bases between them. The CDR3 runs to 16 residues. Germline CDR1 reads SGHNT; CDR2 reads YYREEE (reference sequence). In DNA form, the CDR3 reads TGTGCCAGCAGCTTGGCGGGGGGGGATAGCAATCAGCCCCAGCATTTT. Protein product: CASSLAGGDSNQPQHF.